The 24 T cell receptor beta chains reported below all come from one sample, sequenced in a study of vaccination and CD4 T cells after COVID-19 (dated by TCRdb to 2022 to 2024). No antigens are known for them. What this sample's treatment or condition label stands for: approximately 9-day PBMC culture with coronavirus spike peptide pools or control peptides (ViraFEST assay). The method behind the library was PCR. The sequencing machine was an Illumina iSeq 100. TCR sequencing of DNA from cultured CD4+ T cells used the Oncomine TCR Beta short-read assay at the Johns Hopkins FTIC core. TCRdb trimmed public reads at Q25 via fastp, called clones via MiXCR and kept in-frame beta chains. Under each unique CDR3 protein, matching rows form one entry showing the most common genes and DNA. This sample has about 14,000 distinct CDR3 sequences in its table, and about half of those were observed once. About 10% of the sample is taken by the ten largest.

Input material: CD4+ T cells from blood, cultured in vitro. Every receptor here comes from a human donor who had recovered from COVID-19.

CDR3 in DNA: TGTGCCAGCAGCTTCCCCGGACAAGTTGACTACGAGCAGTACTTC. Its protein product is CASSFPGQVDYEQYF. The chain employs TRBV11-2 and TRBJ2-7, with a tentative D call TRBD1 (5 bases). From germline, CDR1 is SGHAT and CDR2 FQNNGV. This CDR3 spans 15 amino acids. V lost 3 bases and J lost 3, with 15 bases in between.

This clonotype was seen only a few times. The chain joins TRBV21-1 to TRBJ1-2; the D call in the table, TRBD1, was not verified against the DNA. TRBV21-1 is a recognized pseudogene. The CDR3 is 17 residues long. CDR3 sequence reads: CASSSKTGTPANYGYTF. The CDR3 DNA reads TGTGCCAGCAGCAGTAAAACCGGGACACCTGCTAACTATGGCTACACCTTC.

This clonotype was picked up a small number of times. The chain recombines TRBV2 with TRBJ1-3; D unclear. Germline V gives CDR1 SNHLY, CDR2 FYNNEI. CDR3 length: 13 residues. Trimming pared 1 base from V and 2 bases from J, leaving 3 bases between. CDR3 amino acids: CASSEDTGNTIYF. The CDR3 DNA reads as TGTGCCAGCAGTGAAGACACTGGAAACACCATATATTTT.

V gene TRBV27 combines with J gene TRBJ2-7, with 11 bases lining up with TRBD2. The J segment lost 2 bases and the V segment lost 7 bases, leaving 4 bases of the junction unmatched. CDR1 and CDR2 (germline): MNHEY, SMNVEV (reference sequence). CDR3 length equals 14 residues. The CDR3 DNA reads TGTGCCAGCAAAGGACTAGCGGGCCCCTACGAGCAGTACTTC. Translation: CASKGLAGPYEQYF.

The CDR3 DNA sequence: TGTGCCAGCAGTGCAGGGAATCAGCCCCAGCATTTT. Its translation: CASSAGNQPQHF. V is TRBV25-1 and J is TRBJ1-5, with D perhaps TRBD1 (5 bases). V lost 4 bases to trimming and J lost 4 bases, with 5 bases between them. Germline V lookup: CDR1 MGHDK, CDR2 SYGVNS. CDR3 length: 12 amino acids.

V is TRBV2 and J is TRBJ2-4, with D possibly being TRBD1 (6 bases). V was trimmed by 6 bases and J by 8 bases, leaving 8 bases between them. CDR1 SNHLY and CDR2 FYNNEI come from the germline V gene. The CDR3 runs to 11 residues. The CDR3 is CASRQGYIQYF. CDR3 coding DNA: TGTGCCAGCAGACAGGGTTACATTCAGTACTTC.

The rearrangement joins TRBV7-2 to TRBJ2-1; D perhaps matches TRBD2 (6 bases). The germline CDR1 and CDR2 sequences are SGHTA and FQGNSA. Trimming shortened V by 5 bases and J by 13 bases, and 21 bases separated the two germline ends. The CDR3 is 14 amino acids. CDR3 amino acids: CASSRGGINRGQFF. CDR3 nucleotides: TGTGCCAGCAGCAGGGGCGGGATAAATCGGGGACAGTTCTTC.

This clonotype was recorded a few times. The J gene is TRBJ2-5, the V gene TRBV6-2 or TRBV6-3, with 8 bases identical to TRBD2. The CDR3 is 15 amino acids. In germline, CDR1 is MNHEY, CDR2 SVGEGT. The V segment lost 4 bases and the J segment 2 bases; nucleotides outside the gene matches: 6. CDR3 residues: CASSFITSGQETQYF. CDR3 DNA sequence: TGTGCCAGCAGTTTCATAACTAGCGGACAAGAGACCCAGTACTTC.

The chain is built from TRBV30 and TRBJ1-5; D gene ambiguous. CDR1 is GTSNPN and CDR2 is SVGIG in the germline V gene (reference sequence). V was pared by 3 bases and J by 0 bases, with 3 bases between. The CDR3 is 12 residues long. Here the CDR3 DNA reads TGTGCCTGGAGCAGTAGCAATCAGCCCCAGCATTTT. Residues: CAWSSSNQPQHF. The variable domain in full, completed from reference TRBV30 and TRBJ1-5, reads SQTIHQWPATLVQPVGSPLSLECTVEGTSNPNLYWYRQAAGRGLQLLFYSVGIGQISSEVPQNLSASRPQDRQFILSSKKLLLSDSGFYLCAWSSSNQPQHFGDGTRLSIL.

This clonotype appeared a single time. J is TRBJ1-5 and V is TRBV4-1; D gene unclear. Germline-derived CDR1 and CDR2 are MGHRA and YSYEKL. Trimming took off 4 bases at V and 7 bases at J, with 11 bases between the two ends. This CDR3 comprises 13 residues. The CDR3 loop reads CASSPLPLQPQHF. As DNA, the CDR3 is TGCGCCAGCAGCCCCCTTCCTTTACAGCCCCAGCATTTT.

The V call is TRBV28, the J call TRBJ1-6; TRBD1 agrees at 9 bases. This CDR3 region has 15 residues. From germline, CDR1 is MDHEN and CDR2 SYDVKM. Trimming cost V 6 bases and J 7 bases; bases outside gene matches: 7. DNA for the CDR3: TGTGCCAGCAGCCTGGGACAGGGCTACAATTCACCCCTCCACTTT. Translating it yields CASSLGQGYNSPLHF. Using reference TRBV28 and TRBJ1-6 for the parts outside the CDR3, the full variable domain is DVKVTQSSRYLVKRTGEKVFLECVQDMDHENMFWYRQDPGLGLRLIYFSYDVKMKEKGDIPEGYSVSREKKERFSLILESASTNQTSMYLCASSLGQGYNSPLHFGNGTRLTVT.

Only a few counts were recorded for this clonotype. The V call is TRBV6-1, the J call TRBJ1-3; tentative D call: TRBD1 (5 bases). With 6 bases removed from V and 0 bases from J, the gap between germline ends came to 9 bases. The CDR3 length is 14 residues. Germline CDR1 reads MNHNS; CDR2 reads SASEGT. Written as DNA, the CDR3 is TGTGCCAGCAGGGGACGAGCCTCTGGAAACACCATATATTTT. Translating it yields CASRGRASGNTIYF.

There are a few counts of this clonotype. The CDR3 region has the DNA TGTGCCAGTAGTATAGACGGGCGGGATGGAGAGACCCAGTACTTC. This gives the protein CASSIDGRDGETQYF. V and J are TRBV19 and TRBJ2-5; TRBD2 is a possible D gene (6 bases). CDR1 and CDR2 from the germline V gene are LNHDA and SQIVND (reference sequence). The CDR3 contains 15 residues. V gave up 0 bases and J gave up 4 bases, with 12 bases separating them.

This clonotype was detected a few times. The rearrangement joins TRBV20-1 to TRBJ2-1, with 8 bases aligning to TRBD2. With 3 bases clipped from V and 2 bases from J, the junction kept 3 bases outside the gene matches. CDR3 length: 14 residues. CDR1 DFQATT and CDR2 SNEGSKA come from the germline V gene (reference sequence). The CDR3 is CSARAGGTYNEQFF. The CDR3 coding sequence is TGCAGTGCTAGGGCGGGAGGTACCTACAATGAGCAGTTCTTC.

The rearrangement links TRBV12-3 or TRBV12-4 to TRBJ2-1; D is ambiguous. The V end lost 2 bases, the J end lost 7 bases, and 9 bases lay between the germline ends. The length of the CDR3 is 13 residues. This CDR3 reads CASSLNRWNEQFF. The CDR3 DNA is TGTGCCAGCAGTTTAAACCGTTGGAATGAGCAGTTCTTC.

V usage is TRBV7-2 and J usage is TRBJ2-3; TRBD2 agrees at 13 bases. This CDR3 has 22 residues. Trimming removed 1 base from V and 4 bases from J; junction bases left unmatched: 20. Germline CDR1 and CDR2: SGHTA and FQGNSA. The CDR3 loop reads CASSLGIPRLGLAGEEADTQYF. In DNA, the CDR3 is TGTGCCAGCAGCTTAGGGATACCTAGGCTAGGACTAGCGGGAGAAGAAGCAGATACGCAGTATTTT.

The chain carries TRBV7-3 and TRBJ2-2, with 9 positions matching TRBD2. V dropped 5 bases and J dropped 6; count of bases not matched to a gene: 10. CDR3 length equals 16 residues. Germline CDR1 is SGHTA and CDR2 is FQGTGA. CDR3: CASSQNSGSLSGELFF. The CDR3, as DNA: TGTGCCAGCAGCCAAAATAGCGGGAGTCTTTCCGGGGAGCTGTTTTTT. Combining the CDR3 with reference TRBV7-3 and TRBJ2-2 gives the whole variable domain GAGVSQTPSNKVTEKGKYVELRCDPISGHTALYWYRQSLGQGPEFLIYFQGTGAADDSGLPNDRFFAVRPEGSVSTLKIQRTERGDSAVYLCASSQNSGSLSGELFFGEGSRLTVL.

The chain links TRBV20-1 to TRBJ2-2, with 9 nucleotides matching TRBD2. The ends lost 7 bases at V and 7 bases at J; junction bases unmatched: 16. The CDR3 is made up of 16 amino acids. The germline V gene has CDR1 DFQATT and CDR2 SNEGSKA (reference sequence). CDR3 coding DNA: TGCAGTGTTCTCGCAGCGGGAGGTGCGGGCGGCGGGGAGCTGTTTTTT. It yields the protein CSVLAAGGAGGGELFF.

The chain couples TRBV19 to TRBJ1-2; perhaps TRBD1 as D (5 bases). The CDR3 has 12 amino acids. Germline lookup yields CDR1 LNHDA and CDR2 SQIVND (reference sequence). V was clipped by 6 bases and J by 8 bases, with 13 bases between them. The CDR3 sequence: CASSKQVEGYTF. In DNA form, the CDR3 reads TGTGCCAGTAGCAAACAGGTGGAGGGCTACACCTTC.

This clonotype turned up a few times. The V call is TRBV12-3 or TRBV12-4, the J call TRBJ1-6; unclear D gene. V dropped 3 bases and J dropped 9 bases, with 18 bases sitting between them. The CDR3 is 16 residues long. CDR3 DNA sequence: TGTGCCAGCAGTTTGGAGGGTTCGGTCCTAGGTTCACCCCTCCACTTT. The encoded protein is CASSLEGSVLGSPLHF.

The chain joins TRBV12-3 or TRBV12-4 to TRBJ2-3, with 7 nucleotides matching TRBD1. Trimming took 6 bases from V and 0 from J; bases not matched to a gene: 3. CDR3 length equals 14 residues. The CDR3 region is CASRGQVSTDTQYF. CDR3 sequence (DNA): TGTGCCAGCAGAGGACAGGTTAGCACAGATACGCAGTATTTT.

The CDR3 DNA is TGTGCCAGCAGTGATCCCACATATAGCAATCAGCCCCAGCATTTT. Protein sequence: CASSDPTYSNQPQHF. The chain links TRBV2 to TRBJ1-5; D gene ambiguous. CDR1 SNHLY and CDR2 FYNNEI come from the germline V gene. The V and J ends lost 3 bases and 0 bases respectively, with 9 bases between them. The CDR3 is 15 amino acids.

Only a few counts were recorded for this clonotype. The J gene is TRBJ1-2, the V gene TRBV7-2; D perhaps matches TRBD1 (6 bases). V lost 3 bases, J lost 13 bases, and 21 bases lay in between. This CDR3 region has 14 residues. The V gene's germline CDR1 is SGHTA and CDR2 FQGNSA. CDR3: CASSFLGTSDLGTF. DNA for the CDR3: TGTGCCAGCAGCTTCCTCGGGACATCCGATCTGGGCACCTTC.

This sequence joins TRBV5-1 and TRBJ1-5; TRBD1 is a possible D gene (6 bases). There are 13 residues in the CDR3. The germline gives CDR1 SGHRS, CDR2 YFSETQ. Trimming shortened V by 5 bases and J by 4 bases, and 10 bases separated the two germline ends. CDR3 sequence reads: CASRRGANQPQHF. CDR3 nucleotides: TGCGCCAGCAGGAGGGGGGCTAATCAGCCCCAGCATTTT.